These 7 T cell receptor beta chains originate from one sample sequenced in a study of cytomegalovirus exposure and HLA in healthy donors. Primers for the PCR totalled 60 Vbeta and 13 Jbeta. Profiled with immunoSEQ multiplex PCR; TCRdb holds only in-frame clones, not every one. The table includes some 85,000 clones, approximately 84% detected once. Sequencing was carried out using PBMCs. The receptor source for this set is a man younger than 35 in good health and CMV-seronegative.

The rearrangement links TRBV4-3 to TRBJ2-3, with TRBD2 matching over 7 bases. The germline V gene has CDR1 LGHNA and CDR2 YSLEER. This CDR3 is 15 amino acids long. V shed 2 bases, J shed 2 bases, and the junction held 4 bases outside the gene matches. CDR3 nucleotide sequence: TGCGCCAGCAGCCAACGCGGGGGTTCCACAGATACGCAGTATTTT. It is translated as CASSQRGGSTDTQYF.

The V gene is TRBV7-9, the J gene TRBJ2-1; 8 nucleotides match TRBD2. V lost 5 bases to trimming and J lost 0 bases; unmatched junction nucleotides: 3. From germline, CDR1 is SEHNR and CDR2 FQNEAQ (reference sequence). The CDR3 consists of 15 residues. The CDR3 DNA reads TGTGCCAGCAGCGACAGCGGGAGCTCCTACAATGAGCAGTTCTTC. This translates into CASSDSGSSYNEQFF.

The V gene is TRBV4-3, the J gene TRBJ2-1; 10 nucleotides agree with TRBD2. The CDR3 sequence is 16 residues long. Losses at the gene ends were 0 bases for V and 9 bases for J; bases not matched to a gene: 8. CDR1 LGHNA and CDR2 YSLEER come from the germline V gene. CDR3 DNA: TGCGCCAGCAGCCAAGAAGGAGCGGGAGGGCCTAGTGAGCAGTTCTTC. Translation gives CASSQEGAGGPSEQFF.

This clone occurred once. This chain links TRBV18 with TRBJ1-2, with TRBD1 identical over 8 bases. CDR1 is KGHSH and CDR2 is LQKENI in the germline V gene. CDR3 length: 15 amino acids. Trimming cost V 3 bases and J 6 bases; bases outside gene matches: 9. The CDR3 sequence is CASSPLDRASHGYTF. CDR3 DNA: TGTGCCAGCTCACCTTTGGACAGGGCCTCTCATGGCTACACCTTC.

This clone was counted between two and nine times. CDR3 bases: TGTGCCAGCAGCCCCCGACAGGAACCTGAAGCTTTCTTT. This gives the protein CASSPRQEPEAFF. The chain is built from TRBV7-9 and TRBJ1-1; D is perhaps TRBD1 (6 bases). Between the trimmed V and J ends, which lost 5 bases and 6 bases, there was a span of 13 bases. The CDR3 extends over 13 amino acids. CDR1 and CDR2 (germline): SEHNR, FQNEAQ (reference sequence).

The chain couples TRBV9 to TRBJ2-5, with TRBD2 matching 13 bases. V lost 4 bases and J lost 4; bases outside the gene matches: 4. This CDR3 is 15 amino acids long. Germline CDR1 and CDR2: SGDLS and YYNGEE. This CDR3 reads CASSPLAGGRETQYF. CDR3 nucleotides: TGTGCCAGCAGCCCACTAGCGGGAGGGAGAGAGACCCAGTACTTC.

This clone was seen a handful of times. The CDR3 sequence: CASSESGGTEAFF. The CDR3, as DNA: TGCGCCAGCAGTGAGTCAGGGGGAACTGAAGCTTTCTTT. The V gene is TRBV10-1, the J gene TRBJ1-1; TRBD1 might be the D (6 bases). Looked up from germline, CDR1 is WNHNN and CDR2 is SYGVQD (reference sequence). The CDR3 sequence is 13 residues long. The V end was cut by 0 bases, the J end by 5 bases, with 7 bases between.